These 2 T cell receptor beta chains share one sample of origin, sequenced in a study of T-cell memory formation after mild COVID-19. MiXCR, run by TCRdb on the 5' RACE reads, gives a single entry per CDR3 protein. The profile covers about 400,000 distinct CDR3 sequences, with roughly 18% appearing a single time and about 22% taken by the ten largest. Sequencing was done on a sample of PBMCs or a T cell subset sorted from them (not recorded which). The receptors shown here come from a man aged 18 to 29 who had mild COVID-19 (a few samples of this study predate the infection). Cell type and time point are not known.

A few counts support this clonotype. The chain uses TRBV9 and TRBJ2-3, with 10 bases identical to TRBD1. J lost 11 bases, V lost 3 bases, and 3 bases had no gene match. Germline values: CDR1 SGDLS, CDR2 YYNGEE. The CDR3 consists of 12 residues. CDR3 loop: CASSADRGRQYF. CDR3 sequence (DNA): TGTGCCAGCAGCGCAGACAGGGGGCGGCAGTATTTT.

CDR3 in DNA: TGTGCCAGCAGACCCCCTCCGGGGGGGGGCCTAACGTCAAATGAAAAACTGTTTTTT. The encoded protein is CASRPPPGGGLTSNEKLFF. This chain uses TRBV6-6 with TRBJ1-4; maybe TRBD1 (6 bases). The CDR3 is 19 amino acids. Trimming removed 6 bases from V and 5 bases from J, with 28 bases in between. Germline V lookup: CDR1 MNHNY, CDR2 SVGAGI (reference sequence).